This passage covers 18 T cell receptor beta chains from one sample sequenced in a study of T-cell memory formation after mild COVID-19. TCRdb analysed the 5' RACE reads with MiXCR anew, one entry per CDR3 protein. The sample carries hundreds of thousands of distinct CDR3 sequences, roughly 21% recorded once. Sequenced material: PBMCs or a T cell subset sorted from them (not recorded which). Receptors were obtained from an adult woman who had mild COVID-19 (a few samples of this study predate the infection). Cell type and time point are not known.

The CDR3 region has the DNA TGTGCCACCAGTGATCCGAGGACAGCTACCTACGAGCAGTACTTC. Translated, it gives CATSDPRTATYEQYF. V gene TRBV24-1 combines with J gene TRBJ2-7; D possibly corresponds to TRBD1 (6 bases). With 3 bases removed from V and 2 bases from J, the gap between germline ends came to 13 bases. CDR3 size: 15 residues. Germline CDR1 reads KGHDR; CDR2 reads SFDVKD.

This chain links TRBV25-1 with TRBJ2-6; D gene ambiguous. Germline V gene sequence: CDR1 MGHDK, CDR2 SYGVNS. Trimming pared 6 bases from V and 3 bases from J, leaving 15 bases between. The CDR3 is made up of 16 amino acids. The DNA for the CDR3 is TGTGCCAGCAGCCACGCCGGAAATATTGGGGCCAACGTCCTGACTTTC. Amino acids: CASSHAGNIGANVLTF.

This clonotype was counted between two and nine times. The chain carries TRBV6-2 or TRBV6-3 and TRBJ2-4; 7 bases are shared with TRBD1. CDR1 and CDR2 (germline): MNHEY, SVGEGT. The CDR3 consists of 15 residues. The J segment lost 5 bases and the V segment lost 5 bases, leaving 9 bases of the junction unmatched. In DNA form, the CDR3 reads TGTGCCAGCAGTCCACTAGACAGGGTCGAAAACATTCAGTACTTC. It yields the protein CASSPLDRVENIQYF.

The chain is built from TRBV10-3 and TRBJ2-1; 7 bases agree with TRBD2. Germline trimming cut 10 bases from V and 4 bases from J; bases unmatched to any gene: 10. The CDR3 totals 14 residues. Germline CDR1 reads ENHRY; CDR2 reads SYGVKD. The CDR3 loop reads CATTRDYLYNEQFF. CDR3 DNA: TGTGCCACGACCCGGGACTACCTTTACAATGAGCAGTTCTTC.

The rearrangement joins TRBV7-2 to TRBJ1-2; D is unresolved. Germline V gene sequence: CDR1 SGHTA, CDR2 FQGNSA. This CDR3 is 15 amino acids long. The V end lost 1 base, the J end lost 7 bases, and 16 bases lay between the germline ends. The CDR3 DNA reads TGTGCCAGCAGCTTAGAGGAGGGAATTGTTCGTGGCTACACCTTC. As protein: CASSLEEGIVRGYTF.

Only a few counts were recorded for this clonotype. The chain carries TRBV7-8 and TRBJ2-3; 7 nucleotides match TRBD1. The CDR3 covers 15 residues. Unmatched junction bases numbered 3, after V lost 1 base and J lost 2 bases. The germline gives CDR1 SGHVS, CDR2 FQNEAQ. CDR3 sequence: CASSLDRGHTDTQYF. DNA for the CDR3: TGTGCCAGCAGCTTAGACAGGGGACACACAGATACGCAGTATTTT. The full variable domain, its missing parts supplied by reference TRBV7-8 and TRBJ2-3, is GAGVSQSPRYKVAKRGQDVALRCDPISGHVSLFWYQQALGQGPEFLTYFQNEAQLDKSGLPSDRFFAERPEGSVSTLKIQRTQQEDSAVYLCASSLDRGHTDTQYFGPGTRLTVL.

This rearrangement joins TRBV5-1 to TRBJ2-7; TRBD1 is a possible D gene (6 bases). In germline, CDR1 is SGHRS, CDR2 YFSETQ. CDR3 length: 13 residues. V lost 3 bases, J lost 1 base, and 8 bases lay in between. The CDR3 loop reads CASSWDNSYEQYF. The CDR3 DNA follows: TGCGCCAGCAGCTGGGACAATTCCTACGAGCAGTACTTC.

This clonotype was counted only a few times. The genes are TRBV9 and TRBJ2-1; 11 bases align to TRBD2. V lost 0 bases to trimming and J lost 3 bases; unmatched junction nucleotides: 2. From germline, CDR1 is SGDLS and CDR2 YYNGEE. The CDR3 has 16 residues. CDR3 sequence reads: CASSVVAGGGYNEQFF. The CDR3, as DNA: TGTGCCAGCAGCGTAGTAGCGGGAGGGGGCTACAATGAGCAGTTCTTC.

This clonotype was recorded a few times. The V and J genes are TRBV5-6 and TRBJ2-7; either TRBD1 or TRBD2 may supply D (5 bases each). The germline V and J ends were trimmed by 4 bases and 2 bases, with 16 bases remaining between them. Germline V CDR1 and CDR2: SGHDT, YYEEEE. CDR3 length: 15 amino acids. This CDR3 reads CASSRVGAEPYEQYF. The CDR3 nucleotides are TGTGCCAGCAGCCGGGTCGGGGCAGAGCCCTACGAGCAGTACTTC.

A few counts support this clonotype. The chain combines TRBV6-5 with TRBJ2-7, with TRBD1 matching 10 bases. This CDR3 spans 15 amino acids. With 2 bases clipped from V and 4 bases from J, the junction kept 5 bases outside the gene matches. From germline, CDR1 is MNHEY and CDR2 SVGAGI. The CDR3 loop reads CASSYAGTGVYEQYF. The CDR3 DNA is TGTGCCAGCAGTTACGCCGGGACAGGGGTATACGAGCAGTACTTC.

This clonotype was found a few times. The genes are TRBV15 and TRBJ2-2, with a tentative D call TRBD1 (5 bases). Trimming removed 3 bases at V and 1 base at J, with 12 bases between. This CDR3 has 16 residues. Looked up from germline, CDR1 is LNHNV and CDR2 is YYDKDF (reference sequence). The CDR3 nucleotides read TGTGCCACCAGCAGCGGTTGGGGCCAGAACACCGGGGAGCTGTTTTTT. Translation: CATSSGWGQNTGELFF.

This clonotype was recorded a few times. The V gene is TRBV5-1, the J gene TRBJ2-3; D remains ambiguous. CDR3 length: 14 residues. In germline, CDR1 is SGHRS, CDR2 YFSETQ. V was cut by 0 bases and J by 3 bases, with 8 bases left in between. The CDR3, as DNA: TGCGCCAGCAGCTTGGCCTGGTCTACAGATACGCAGTATTTT. Translation gives CASSLAWSTDTQYF.

This clonotype occurred a few times. This rearrangement joins TRBV7-3 to TRBJ1-1, with D uncertain. The CDR3 length is 16 residues. V gave up 2 bases and J gave up 4 bases, with 17 bases separating them. CDR1 SGHTA and CDR2 FQGTGA come from the germline V gene. CDR3 sequence reads: CASSLDARAWGTEAFF. The CDR3 coding sequence is TGTGCCAGCAGCTTAGATGCACGGGCGTGGGGCACTGAAGCTTTCTTT.

This clonotype was counted only a few times. The CDR3 sequence is CASSFTGAGGTEAFF. CDR3 in DNA: TGCGCCAGCAGCTTCACAGGGGCCGGGGGCACTGAAGCTTTCTTT. The V gene is TRBV5-1, the J gene TRBJ1-1; TRBD1 matches 7 bases. V shed 2 bases and J 4 bases; nucleotides not matched to a gene: 8. The CDR3 covers 15 residues. Per germline, CDR1 SGHRS and CDR2 YFSETQ.

This clonotype was seen a handful of times. The chain is built from TRBV6-5 and TRBJ2-7; 12 bases match TRBD1. The CDR3 spans 14 residues. The germline V gene has CDR1 MNHEY and CDR2 SVGAGI. Trimming took 4 bases from V and 10 from J; bases not matched to a gene: 8. Here the CDR3 reads CASSSVGQGAGQYF. CDR3 nucleotides: TGTGCCAGCAGTTCTGTGGGACAGGGGGCGGGTCAGTACTTC.

This clonotype was picked up a small number of times. J is TRBJ2-7 and V is TRBV7-8; D not certain. Germline values: CDR1 SGHVS, CDR2 FQNEAQ. V lost 1 base, J lost 3 bases, and 10 bases lay in between. This CDR3 is built from 14 residues. The CDR3 is CASSLVIRFYEQYF. For the CDR3, the DNA is TGTGCCAGCAGCTTAGTTATCAGGTTCTACGAGCAGTACTTC.

This clonotype was counted only a few times. The rearrangement uses TRBV4-1 and TRBJ2-2, with TRBD2 identical over 11 bases. Trimming took 0 bases from V and 6 from J; bases not matched to a gene: 12. The CDR3 runs to 19 residues. Looked up from germline, CDR1 is MGHRA and CDR2 is YSYEKL. The CDR3: CASSQDIRLAGGRAGELFF. CDR3 DNA: TGCGCCAGCAGCCAAGATATTCGGCTAGCGGGGGGTCGGGCCGGGGAGCTGTTTTTT.

The table lists this clonotype with a few counts. This rearrangement joins TRBV7-2 to TRBJ2-3, with 11 bases matching TRBD2. There are 17 residues in the CDR3. J lost 4 bases, V lost 1 base, and 7 bases had no gene match. The germline V gene encodes CDR1 SGHTA and CDR2 FQGNSA. The CDR3 DNA reads TGTGCCAGCAGCTTAGTGGGCACTAGCGGGGGATCAGATACGCAGTATTTT. It encodes CASSLVGTSGGSDTQYF.